Below, one TCR beta chain is given with its context. The specificity of this receptor is unknown. Base qualities are not recorded, but no much larger clone differs from it by a single base. These data belong to a study of CD8 T cells in Susac syndrome (dated by TCRdb to about 2019). Regarding the study in general: The study used repertoire sequencing to test whether antigen drove CD8+ T cell activation and differentiation in Susac syndrome.

Here V drops 1 base and J drops 5 bases, and the junction holds 6 bases not matched to any gene. The CDR3 covers 15 residues, taking in both the cysteine and the phenylalanine. Just CDR3 DNA is preserved here, 45 bases in frame from base 1. Based on the germline V gene (reference sequence), the CDR1 and CDR2 sequences are LGHDT and YNNKEL. Overall study results and their limits: The number of individuals in the TCR sequencing and HLA analysis was recognized as being relatively small.

Peripheral blood CD8+ and CD4+ T cells from healthy donors, Susac syndrome patients and multiple sclerosis patients were profiled using high-throughput TCR beta sequencing. Healthy donors were included as age- and sex-matched controls. Bulk CD8+ and CD4+ T cells were purified magnetically by negative isolation, whereas CD8+ TEMRA cells were enriched by FACS. Blood was collected in EDTA tubes and processed within 24 hours, with PBMCs isolated through density gradient centrifugation. PBMCs intended for TCR sequencing were cryopreserved in liquid nitrogen and thawed later in a water bath at 37 degrees C. A purity of at least 90% was achieved for sorted or isolated CD4+, CD8+ and CD8+ TEMRA cells. RNA was extracted using the RNeasy kit, and about 0.45 to 1 ug of the RNA was reverse transcribed with random hexamers. The immunoSEQ multiplex PCR assay, which covers 54 Vbeta and 13 Jbeta segments, was used to amplify TCR beta CDR3 regions. PCR amplification bias was corrected using a synthetic template baseline for primer optimization and computational correction. The paper's processing steps were these. Reads were annotated to V, D and J genes per IMGT and analyzed with immunoSEQ Analyzer, keeping only productive sequences. Clonality was calculated as one minus the Shannon entropy normalized by log2 of the number of productive unique sequences. Public and private clones were assessed among the 100 most prevalent clones of each patient and control. A clone was defined as Susac-specific if it was absent from the healthy and MS cohorts, from some 1,100 published viral clones and from other ImmuneACCESS disease sequences. TCRdb itself trimmed the public reads at Q25 with fastp, ran MiXCR and retained productive beta chains. Rows are combined by CDR3 protein, so each entry shows the most common genes and DNA. What appears here as the V and J calls and clone size reflects TCRdb's work, not the paper's. The table for this sample lists roughly 200,000 distinct CDR3 sequences; 80% to 95% of them were counted only once. The ten top clones hold around 0.1% of the sample.

Sample: CD4+ T cells from PBMCs. The clonotype was recovered from a human donor in good health. The sequence is built from TRBV3-1 and TRBJ1-1; 8 bases in between match TRBD1. CDR3 loop: CASSQGGQGRTEAFF. The nucleotide sequence is TGTGCCAGCAGCCAAGGAGGACAGGGACGTACTGAAGCTTTCTTT.